The TCR beta chain under discussion was sequenced for a study of blood T cell repertoires in COVID-19. In the study overall: Nucleic acid was either cDNA or gDNA, and it came from T cells, B-cell-depleted T cells, or PBMCs.

Participants reported their clinical history, and cohort assignment relied on those reports. Donors in Cohort 3 counted as recovered after two negative PCRs, clearance, or symptom resolution. Here immunoSEQ multiplex PCR was the method, and the copy in TCRdb shows in-frame clones only, minus some. The sample holds 250,000 or so clones, around 87% seen once. Germline V gene data show CDR1 as MNHEY and CDR2 as SVGAGI. V was clipped by 4 bases and J by 6 bases, with 15 bases between them. This CDR3 is 15 amino acids long. The source of this sequence is a woman between 50 and 59 years old who had recovered from COVID-19. The chain employs TRBV6-5 and TRBJ2-2; D perhaps matches TRBD1 (6 bases). Sequencing was performed on PBMCs or T cells enriched from blood (not recorded which). This CDR3 is CASSLLQGEAGELFF. The CDR3 DNA follows: TGTGCCAGCAGTTTGTTACAGGGAGAAGCCGGGGAGCTGTTTTTT.